This record covers a single T cell receptor (beta chain). The data stem from a study of blood T cell repertoires in COVID-19. Study as a whole: Specimens from acute and convalescent COVID-19 originated in the United States, Italy and Spain.

Germline-derived CDR1 and CDR2 are SGDLS and YYNGEE. This CDR3 region has 16 residues. V shed 0 bases and J shed 0 bases, with 9 bases lying between them. Generated by immunoSEQ multiplex PCR, the TCRdb table keeps only in-frame clones and is missing some. Of almost 200,000 clones in the sample, roughly 90% were seen once. Participants were aged roughly 18 to 90 years, lived in 24 US areas, and enrolled virtually. Material: PBMCs or T cells enriched from blood (not recorded which). The sequence was obtained from a woman under 30 who had recovered from COVID-19. This chain joins TRBV9 and TRBJ2-2, with TRBD1 as a possible D gene (5 bases). Here the CDR3 reads CASSVEGAANTGELFF. CDR3 nucleotides: TGTGCCAGCAGCGTAGAAGGGGCAGCGAACACCGGGGAGCTGTTTTTT.